This record covers a single T cell receptor beta chain. This sample is part of a study of shared clonotypes between healthy human individuals. Here immunoSEQ multiplex PCR was the method, and the copy in TCRdb shows in-frame clones only, minus some. The top ten clones hold about 0.34% of a sample with roughly 1,500,000 clones, less than 99% of them seen once. V was pared by 7 bases and J by 9 bases, with 13 bases of the junction left unmatched. The CDR3 loop spans 16 amino acids. Germline V gene lookup returns CDR1 SGHRS and CDR2 YFSETQ. The source is a man aged 25-45 years in good health. The chain is built from TRBV5-1 and TRBJ2-1; 13 bases line up with TRBD2. Sequencing input: naive CD4+ T cells sorted from blood. Subset given: CD45RA+ positively selected. As DNA, the CDR3 is TGCGCCAGCCACGGCCCCGGACTAGCGGGAGACGGTGAGCAGTTCTTC. It translates to CASHGPGLAGDGEQFF.